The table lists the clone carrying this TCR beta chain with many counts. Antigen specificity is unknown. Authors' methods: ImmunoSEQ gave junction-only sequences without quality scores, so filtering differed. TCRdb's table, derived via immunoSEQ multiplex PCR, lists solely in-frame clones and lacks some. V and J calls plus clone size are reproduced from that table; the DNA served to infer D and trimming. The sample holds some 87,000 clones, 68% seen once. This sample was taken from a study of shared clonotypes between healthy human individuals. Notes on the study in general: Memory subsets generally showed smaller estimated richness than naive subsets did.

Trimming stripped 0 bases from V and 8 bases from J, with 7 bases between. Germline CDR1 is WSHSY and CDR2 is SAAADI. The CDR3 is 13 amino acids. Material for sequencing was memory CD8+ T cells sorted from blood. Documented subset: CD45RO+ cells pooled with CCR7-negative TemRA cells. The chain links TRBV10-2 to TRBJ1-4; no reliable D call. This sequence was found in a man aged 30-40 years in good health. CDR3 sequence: CASSESVGEKLFF. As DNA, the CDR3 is TGCGCCAGCAGTGAGTCGGTCGGGGAAAAACTGTTTTTT.